The 21 T cell receptor beta chains given below trace back to one sample, sequenced in a study of T cells after yellow fever vaccination. TCRdb reprocessed the 5' RACE reads with MiXCR, giving one entry per CDR3 protein. The table shows 320,000 or so distinct CDR3 sequences, with roughly 8.6% occurring only once. This material consisted of PBMCs, taken roughly 45 days after the first yellow fever vaccination. The receptors come from a man between 18 and 35 years old who received the YFV17D yellow fever vaccine.

The chain combines TRBV7-2 with TRBJ1-1; 9 nucleotides align to TRBD1. Germline CDR1 and CDR2: SGHTA and FQGNSA. This CDR3 has 20 amino acids. The V segment lost 0 bases and the J segment 3 bases; nucleotides outside the gene matches: 17. The DNA of the CDR3 is TGTGCCAGCAGCTTAGCTCCAAACCCCCGGACAGGGGCCGGATACACTGAAGCTTTCTTT. This translates into CASSLAPNPRTGAGYTEAFF. The whole variable domain, filled in from reference TRBV7-2 and TRBJ1-1, reads GAGVSQSPSNKVTEKGKDVELRCDPISGHTALYWYRQSLGQGLEFLIYFQGNSAPDKSGLPSDRFSAERTGGSVSTLTIQRTQQEDSAVYLCASSLAPNPRTGAGYTEAFFGQGTRLTVV.

This clonotype was picked up many times. The chain combines TRBV6-5 with TRBJ2-7, with no clear D. The CDR3 contains 15 residues. In germline, CDR1 is MNHEY, CDR2 SVGAGI. Trimming took 4 bases from V and 0 from J, leaving 13 bases between them. The CDR3 region has the DNA TGTGCCAGCAGTTCGACTCCAGCCCTCTCCTACGAGCAGTACTTC. This encodes CASSSTPALSYEQYF.

This clonotype was detected only a few times. This chain's CDR3 is CASSPRTKNTQYF. The CDR3 bases are TGTGCCAGCAGCCCTCGAACGAAAAATACGCAGTATTTT. The V and J genes are TRBV3-1 and TRBJ2-3; D not resolved. In germline, CDR1 is LGHDT, CDR2 YNNKEL (reference sequence). Trimming cost V 4 bases and J 7 bases, with 12 bases left between them. The CDR3 has 13 amino acids.

This chain connects TRBV5-6 to TRBJ1-2; D is undetermined. The CDR3 loop spans 16 amino acids. Germline V CDR1 and CDR2: SGHDT, YYEEEE. Trimming shortened V by 4 bases and J by 3 bases, and 19 bases separated the two germline ends. This CDR3 reads CASSIGGIGRYYGYTF. CDR3 bases: TGTGCCAGCAGCATCGGCGGAATCGGGAGATACTATGGCTACACCTTC.

This clonotype was detected only a few times. The chain is built from TRBV6-1 and TRBJ2-7, with 9 positions matching TRBD1. Germline CDR1 and CDR2: MNHNS and SASEGT. This CDR3 contains 16 residues. With 7 bases clipped from V and 7 bases from J, the junction kept 17 bases outside the gene matches. The CDR3 bases are TGTGCCAGCATAAGGCGCCCGGGACAGGGAGCGGGAGAGCAGTACTTC. This translates into CASIRRPGQGAGEQYF.

This clonotype was seen more than once but under ten times. V usage is TRBV6-5 and J usage is TRBJ1-6, with 7 positions matching TRBD1. This CDR3 has 16 residues. V was clipped by 4 bases and J by 7 bases; unmatched bases: 10. The germline V gene has CDR1 MNHEY and CDR2 SVGAGI. CDR3 coding DNA: TGTGCCAGCAGTTCCCCGACAGGGCGAAGAAATTCACCCCTCCACTTT. Its translation is CASSSPTGRRNSPLHF.

The chain joins TRBV6-1 to TRBJ1-3, with D hard to call. Germline V lookup: CDR1 MNHNS, CDR2 SASEGT. This CDR3 comprises 15 residues. Deletions cut 5 bases from V and 2 bases from J, with 13 bases between. Written as DNA, the CDR3 is TGTGCCAGCAGTATTATGTGGACGGCTGGAAACACCATATATTTT. Encoded protein: CASSIMWTAGNTIYF.

This chain joins TRBV7-8 and TRBJ2-7, with D uncertain. In germline, CDR1 is SGHVS, CDR2 FQNEAQ. The V end was cut by 3 bases, the J end by 3 bases, with 12 bases between. The CDR3 sequence is 14 residues long. CDR3 DNA sequence: TGTGCCAGCAGCTTGGTGACCGTGGGCTACGAGCAGTACGTC. Its protein product is CASSLVTVGYEQYV.

This clonotype turned up a few times. This chain joins TRBV4-3 and TRBJ2-7; 8 bases fit TRBD2. Germline CDR1 LGHNA, CDR2 YSLEER. The CDR3 sequence is 16 residues long. Unmatched junction bases numbered 5, after V lost 1 base and J lost 0 bases. CDR3 coding DNA: TGCGCCAGCAGCCAAGGGACCGGGGGGGCCTCCTACGAGCAGTACTTC. Translation gives CASSQGTGGASYEQYF.

This clonotype has just a few counts. This rearrangement joins TRBV6-4 to TRBJ1-1; D uncertain. Trimming took 2 bases from V and 0 from J, leaving 4 bases between them. The CDR3 runs 13 residues. Germline values: CDR1 MRHNA, CDR2 SNTAGT. DNA of the CDR3: TGTGCCAGCAGTGACCAGATGAACACTGAAGCTTTCTTT. It is translated as CASSDQMNTEAFF.

The V and J genes are TRBV5-4 and TRBJ1-1; D uncertain. The V end lost 4 bases, the J end lost 12 bases, and 16 bases lay between the germline ends. This CDR3 has 12 residues. Germline-derived CDR1 and CDR2 are SGHNT and YYREEE (reference sequence). DNA for the CDR3: TGTGCCAGCAGCGGCACCTCGGGAGAAACTTTCTTT. This translates into CASSGTSGETFF.

This clonotype was observed a few times. The gene calls are TRBV5-1 and TRBJ2-1; 7 positions agree with TRBD2. The CDR3 covers 13 residues. CDR1 is SGHRS and CDR2 is YFSETQ in the germline V gene. J lost 10 bases, V lost 0 bases, and 4 bases had no gene match. The CDR3 spells CASSLGEGFEQFF. The CDR3 DNA is TGCGCCAGCAGCTTGGGGGAGGGGTTCGAGCAGTTCTTC.

This clonotype was observed a few times. The chain uses TRBV9 and TRBJ2-3; no definite D call. This CDR3 spans 14 amino acids. Germline-derived CDR1 and CDR2 are SGDLS and YYNGEE. V was pared by 0 bases and J by 0 bases, with 5 bases between. The CDR3 reads CASSVVASTDTQYF. The CDR3 DNA reads as TGTGCCAGCAGCGTAGTAGCTAGCACAGATACGCAGTATTTT.

This clonotype was seen a few times. V is TRBV6-1 and J is TRBJ2-1, with 7 nucleotides matching TRBD1. Germline loops: CDR1 MNHNS, CDR2 SASEGT. V trimming: 6 bases; J trimming: 7 bases; junction bases outside the gene matches: 12. The CDR3 is 15 residues long. The CDR3 protein is CASSLDRVGVNEQFF. The CDR3, as DNA: TGTGCCAGCAGCCTCGACAGGGTGGGGGTAAATGAGCAGTTCTTC.

The chain employs TRBV5-1 and TRBJ2-3; tentative D call: TRBD2 (5 bases). Trimming stripped 4 bases from V and 6 bases from J, with 18 bases between. The CDR3 runs 15 residues. The V gene's germline CDR1 is SGHRS and CDR2 YFSETQ. CDR3 residues: CASSPPGVYVDTQYF. In DNA form, the CDR3 reads TGCGCCAGCAGCCCCCCCGGGGTGTATGTGGATACGCAGTATTTT. Combining the CDR3 with reference TRBV5-1 and TRBJ2-3 gives the whole variable domain KAGVTQTPRYLIKTRGQQVTLSCSPISGHRSVSWYQQTPGQGLQFLFEYFSETQRNKGNFPGRFSGRQFSNSRSEMNVSTLELGDSALYLCASSPPGVYVDTQYFGPGTRLTVL.

The CDR3: CASSLTQGHTEAFF. CDR3 nucleotide sequence: TGTGCCAGCAGCTTAACACAGGGGCACACTGAAGCTTTCTTT. V usage is TRBV11-2 and J usage is TRBJ1-1, with 7 nucleotides matching TRBD1. Trimming removed 2 bases from V and 3 bases from J; junction bases left unmatched: 3. Germline CDR1 SGHAT, CDR2 FQNNGV. The CDR3 is 14 residues long.

The chain uses TRBV29-1 and TRBJ1-5, with 7 positions matching TRBD1. V lost 5 bases, J lost 4 bases, and 5 bases stayed unmatched. The germline gives CDR1 SQVTM, CDR2 ANQGSEA. The CDR3 sequence is 13 residues long. As DNA, the CDR3 is TGCAGCGTTAAGGAACAGGGGAATCAGCCCCAGCATTTT. It translates to CSVKEQGNQPQHF.

This CDR3 is CASRRGSWSTDTQYF. For the CDR3, the DNA is TGCGCCAGCCGAAGAGGTTCGTGGAGCACAGATACGCAGTATTTT. The chain uses TRBV5-1 and TRBJ2-3; no reliable D call. The CDR3 extends over 15 amino acids. The V end was cut by 7 bases, the J end by 0 bases, with 15 bases between. Per the germline V gene, CDR1 is SGHRS and CDR2 is YFSETQ.

This clonotype was detected only a few times. The rearrangement links TRBV11-2 to TRBJ1-6; D is undetermined. Trimming cost V 6 bases and J 0 bases, with 15 bases left between them. CDR3 length: 17 amino acids. Germline V gene lookup returns CDR1 SGHAT and CDR2 FQNNGV. The CDR3 DNA is TGTGCCAGCAGTCCCTATCAGCCAAGCTCCTATAATTCACCCCTCCACTTT. Translated: CASSPYQPSSYNSPLHF.

This clonotype came up a few times. The chain carries TRBV5-1 and TRBJ2-1; 8 positions agree with TRBD1. The CDR3 is made up of 15 amino acids. Germline V gene lookup returns CDR1 SGHRS and CDR2 YFSETQ. Germline trimming cut 4 bases from V and 7 bases from J; bases unmatched to any gene: 10. CDR3 DNA: TGCGCCAGCAGCCTCACCGGGACAGGAGTAAATGAGCAGTTCTTC. Protein sequence: CASSLTGTGVNEQFF.

The V and J genes are TRBV6-2 or TRBV6-3 and TRBJ2-5; D remains unclear. CDR1 is MNHEY, CDR2 SVGEGT, per germline. The V end was cut by 1 base, the J end by 3 bases, with 12 bases between. The CDR3 totals 15 residues. CDR3 in amino acids: CASSYYPPKKETQYF. The DNA for the CDR3 is TGTGCCAGCAGTTACTATCCCCCAAAAAAAGAGACCCAGTACTTC.